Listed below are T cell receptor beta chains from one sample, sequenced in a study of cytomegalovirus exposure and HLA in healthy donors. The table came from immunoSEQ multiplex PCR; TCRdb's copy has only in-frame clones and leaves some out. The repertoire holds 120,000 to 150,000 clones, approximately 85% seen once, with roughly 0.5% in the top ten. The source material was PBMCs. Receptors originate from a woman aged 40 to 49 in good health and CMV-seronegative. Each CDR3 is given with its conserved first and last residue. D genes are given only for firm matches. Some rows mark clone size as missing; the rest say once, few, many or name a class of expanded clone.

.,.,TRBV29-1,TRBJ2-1,TGCAGCGTTGTTACTACTTTATACAATGAGCAGTTCTTC,CSVVTTLYNEQFF
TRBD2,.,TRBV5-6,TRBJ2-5,TGTGCCAGCAGCTGGACTGGGAGGGAAGAGACCCAGTACTTC,CASSWTGREETQYF
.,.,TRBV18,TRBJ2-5,TGTGCCAGCTCACCAATGACGGGGGAAGAGACCCAGTACTTC,CASSPMTGEETQYF
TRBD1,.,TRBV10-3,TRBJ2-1,TGTGCCATCAGTGAGGTCGGGACAGGGAAGGGTTTGGTTGAGAATGAGCAGTTCTTC,CAISEVGTGKGLVENEQFF
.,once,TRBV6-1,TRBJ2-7,TGTGCCAGCAGTGAAGCGGGGAGGTCGCAGTACTTC,CASSEAGRSQYF
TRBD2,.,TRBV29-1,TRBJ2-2,TGCAGCGTACGGACTAGCTTAACAACCACCGGGGAGCTGTTTTTT,CSVRTSLTTTGELFF
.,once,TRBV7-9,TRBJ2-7,TGTGCCAGCAGCCTGACAGAGTACGTCGAGCAGTACTTC,CASSLTEYVEQYF
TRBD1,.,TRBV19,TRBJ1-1,TGTGCCAGTGGGGACAGGTCAAACACTGAAGCTTTCTTT,CASGDRSNTEAFF
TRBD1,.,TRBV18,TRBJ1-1,TGTGCCAGCTCACAGGGACAGACAAGCGAAGCTTTCTTT,CASSQGQTSEAFF
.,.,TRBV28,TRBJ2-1,TGTGCCAGCAGTATCACCCCCGGGGGTAAGTTCTTC,CASSITPGGKFF
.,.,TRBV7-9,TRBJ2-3,TGTGCCAGCAGCTTCACCCAGGTAGATACGCAGTATTTT,CASSFTQVDTQYF
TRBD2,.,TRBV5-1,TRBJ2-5,TGCGCCAGCAGCTCCGGGACTAGAGGACCGCAAGAGACCCAGTACTTC,CASSSGTRGPQETQYF
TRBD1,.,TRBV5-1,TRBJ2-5,TGCGCCAGCACCTGGGGACAGGCGGTGGAGACCCAGTACTTC,CASTWGQAVETQYF
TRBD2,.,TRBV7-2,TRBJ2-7,TGTGCCAGCAGCTTAGCGCGGGGGGCGAACGAGCAGTACTTC,CASSLARGANEQYF
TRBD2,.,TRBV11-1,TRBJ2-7,TGTGCCAGCAGCTTAAAGCCCTGGGAGGGCGAGCAGTACTTC,CASSLKPWEGEQYF
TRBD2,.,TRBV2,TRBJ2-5,TGTGCCATCGAGCGGGGCCTGGATGAGCAGTACTTC,CAIERGLDEQYF
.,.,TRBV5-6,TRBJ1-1,TGTGCCAGCAGCTTGCCGGGGGGTACTGAAGCTTTCTTT,CASSLPGGTEAFF
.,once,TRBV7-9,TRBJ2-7,TGTGCCAGCAGCGCCACAGAGTACGAGCAGTACTTC,CASSATEYEQYF
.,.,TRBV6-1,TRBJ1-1,TGTGCCAGCGGAACACCGGGAGGCACTGAAGCTTTCTTT,CASGTPGGTEAFF
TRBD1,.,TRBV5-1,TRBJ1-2,TGCGCCAGCAGCTTGACGGACAGGGGCTATGGCTACACCTTC,CASSLTDRGYGYTF
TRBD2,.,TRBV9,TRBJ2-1,TGTGCCAGCAGCCTCGGGACTAGCGGGGCTAGCTACAATGAGCAGTTCTTC,CASSLGTSGASYNEQFF
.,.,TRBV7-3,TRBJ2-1,TGTGCCAGCAGCGCCACCCTCGGGGGCTACAATGAGCAGTTCTTC,CASSATLGGYNEQFF
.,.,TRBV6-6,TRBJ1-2,TGTGCCAGCAGTTACTCGGACAGCCACCGGGGCTACACCTTC,CASSYSDSHRGYTF
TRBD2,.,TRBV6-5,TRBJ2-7,TGTGCCAGCAGAGAGACTAGCCGCGGCGAGCAGTACTTC,CASRETSRGEQYF
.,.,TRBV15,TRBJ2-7,TGTGCCACCAGCACCCCACTCGGGTCTAGCCACGAGCAGTACTTC,CATSTPLGSSHEQYF
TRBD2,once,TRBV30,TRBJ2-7,TGTGCCTGGACTAGCGGGCCCTACGAGCAGTACTTC,CAWTSGPYEQYF
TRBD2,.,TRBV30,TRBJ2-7,TGTGCCTGGAGTTCGGGACTAGCGGGAGAAAGGGTGCAGTACTTC,CAWSSGLAGERVQYF
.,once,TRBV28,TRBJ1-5,TGTGCCAGCAGACTCCCGGCAGGGGCCGCATATGGCAATCAGCCCCAGCATTTT,CASRLPAGAAYGNQPQHF
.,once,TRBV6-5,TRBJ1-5,TGTGCCAGCGGGCCGTACAATCAGCCCCAGCATTTT,CASGPYNQPQHF
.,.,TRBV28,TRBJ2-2,TGTGCCAGCAGTTCCCGGGCCGGGGAGCTGTTTTTT,CASSSRAGELFF
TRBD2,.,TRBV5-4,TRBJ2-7,TGTGCCAGCAGCTTGGAAGCGGGAGTCTACGAGCAGTACTTC,CASSLEAGVYEQYF
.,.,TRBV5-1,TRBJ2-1,TGCGCCAGCAGCCCGGGCACTAGTCCACGCAATGAGCAGCTCTTC,CASSPGTSPRNEQLF
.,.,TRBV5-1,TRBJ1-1,TGCGCCAGCAGCTTCGATACAGGTCTAGGGAACACTGAAGCTTTCTTT,CASSFDTGLGNTEAFF
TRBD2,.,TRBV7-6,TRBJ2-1,TGTGCCAGCAGGAGGACTAGCGGGGGACCCTACAATGAGCAGTTCTTC,CASRRTSGGPYNEQFF
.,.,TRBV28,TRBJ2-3,TGTGCCAGCAGTCCATACAGGGCGAGCACAGATACGCAGTATTTT,CASSPYRASTDTQYF
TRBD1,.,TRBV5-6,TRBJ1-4,TGTGCCAGCAGCTTGGTTGCAGGGGGCCATGAAAAACTGTTTTTT,CASSLVAGGHEKLFF
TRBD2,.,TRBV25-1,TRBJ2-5,TGTGCCAGCAGTGTAGCCGGGACTAGGCTCCAAGAGACCCAGTACTTC,CASSVAGTRLQETQYF
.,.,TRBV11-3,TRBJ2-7,TGTGCCAGCAGCTTAGAGAGGCGCCCCTACGAGCAGTACTTC,CASSLERRPYEQYF
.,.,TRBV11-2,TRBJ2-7,TGTGCCAGCAGTAAATTTGGTGAGACCTACGAGCAGTACTTC,CASSKFGETYEQYF
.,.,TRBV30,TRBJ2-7,TGTGCCTGGGGACGACTCTCAGGGGCCGAGCAGTACTTC,CAWGRLSGAEQYF
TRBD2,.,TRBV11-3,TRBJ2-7,TGTGCCAGCAGCTTGGCCGGGACTAGCGGCTCCGAGCAGTACTTC,CASSLAGTSGSEQYF
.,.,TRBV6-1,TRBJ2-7,TGTGCCAGCAGTGAACAGGGAAACGAGCAGTACTTC,CASSEQGNEQYF
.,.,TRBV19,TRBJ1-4,TGTGCCAGTAGTATGCAGGGGATCAGAGTAACTAATGAAAAACTGTTTTTT,CASSMQGIRVTNEKLFF
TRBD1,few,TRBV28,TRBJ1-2,TGTGCCAGCCGCGGGACAGAGTATAGTGGCTACACCTTC,CASRGTEYSGYTF
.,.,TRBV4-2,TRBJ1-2,TGTGCCAGCAGACTCGCTGAGGGCATAAGCGATGGCTACACCTTC,CASRLAEGISDGYTF
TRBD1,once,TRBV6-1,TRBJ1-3,TGTGCCAGCAGTGAAATTATTGGACAGGGGAACACCATATATTTT,CASSEIIGQGNTIYF
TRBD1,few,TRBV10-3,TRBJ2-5,TGTGCCATCAGCCGGGACAGGGGGCAAGAGACCCAGTACTTC,CAISRDRGQETQYF
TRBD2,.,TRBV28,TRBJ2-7,TGTGCCAGCGGTGCGGGAGTCGAGCAGTACTTC,CASGAGVEQYF
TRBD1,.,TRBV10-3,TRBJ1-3,TGTGCCAGCAGTGAAACAGGGGACTCTGGAAACACCATATATTTT,CASSETGDSGNTIYF
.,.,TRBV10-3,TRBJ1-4,TGTGCCACCGCACCATCGGGGGCTAATGAAAAACTGTTTTTT,CATAPSGANEKLFF
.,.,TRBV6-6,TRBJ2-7,TGTGCCAGCACCAATTTTAGCTCCTACGAGCAGTACTTC,CASTNFSSYEQYF